The 3 T cell receptor beta chains listed next were all sequenced from one sample in a study of T cell responses to AZD1222 COVID-19 vaccine. TCRdb's table, derived via immunoSEQ multiplex PCR, lists solely in-frame clones and lacks some. Of hundreds of thousands of clones listed, under 95% are singletons. The material sequenced was peripheral blood, taken on day 0 of MenACWY control vaccination. The receptors were gathered from an adult in good health.

V and J are TRBV12-3 or TRBV12-4 and TRBJ1-5, with D hard to call. This CDR3 is 13 amino acids long. The V end was cut by 3 bases, the J end by 4 bases, with 7 bases between. The CDR3 reads CASSFSENQPQHF. The CDR3 coding sequence is TGTGCCAGCAGTTTTTCAGAAAATCAGCCCCAGCATTTT.

The chain links TRBV19 to TRBJ1-1; D uncertain. The CDR3 is made up of 16 amino acids. CDR1 and CDR2 (germline): LNHDA, SQIVND (reference sequence). CDR3 in amino acids: CATTVGFFAMNTEAFF. Written as DNA, the CDR3 is TGTGCTACAACCGTGGGGTTCTTCGCGATGAACACTGAAGCTTTCTTT.

The chain couples TRBV4-3 to TRBJ1-3; 8 nucleotides align to TRBD1. The CDR3 totals 18 residues. CDR1 and CDR2 (germline): LGHNA, YSLEER. V shed 0 bases and J 8 bases; nucleotides not matched to a gene: 15. The CDR3 protein is CASSQEGTGDVWSDTIYF. In nucleotides, the CDR3 is TGCGCCAGCAGCCAAGAAGGGACAGGCGATGTATGGAGTGACACCATATATTTT.